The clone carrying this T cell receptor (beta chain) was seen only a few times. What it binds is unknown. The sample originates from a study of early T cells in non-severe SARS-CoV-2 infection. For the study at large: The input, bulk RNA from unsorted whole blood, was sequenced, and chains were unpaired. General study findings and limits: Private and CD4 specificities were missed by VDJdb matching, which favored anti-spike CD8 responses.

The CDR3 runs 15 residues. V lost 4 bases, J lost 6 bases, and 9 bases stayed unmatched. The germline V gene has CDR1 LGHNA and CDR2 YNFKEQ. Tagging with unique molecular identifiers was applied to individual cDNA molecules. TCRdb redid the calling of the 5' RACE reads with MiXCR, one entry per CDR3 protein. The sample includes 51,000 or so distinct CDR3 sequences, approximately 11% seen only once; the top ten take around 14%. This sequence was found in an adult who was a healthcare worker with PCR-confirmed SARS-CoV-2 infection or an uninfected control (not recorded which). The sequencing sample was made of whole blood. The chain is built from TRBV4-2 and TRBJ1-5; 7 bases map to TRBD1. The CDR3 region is CASSPRDSHIQPQHF. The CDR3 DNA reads TGTGCCAGCAGCCCCCGGGACAGCCACATTCAGCCCCAGCATTTT.